This TCR beta chain derives from a study of OX40 agonist ivuxolimab in advanced cancers. In the study overall: Among those enrolled, mean age was 60 years (range about 23 to 90) and 82.7% were male.

The protocol was immunoSEQ multiplex PCR, while the TCRdb copy is restricted to in-frame clones and leaves out a portion. The sample shows 71,000 or so clones, around nine tenths of them seen only once. The CDR3 has 17 residues. The germline gives CDR1 LGHNA, CDR2 YNFKEQ. V was clipped by 2 bases and J by 1 base, with 12 bases between them. The genes are TRBV4-2 and TRBJ1-6, with D tentatively TRBD1 (6 bases). This clonotype originated in an adult with an advanced solid tumor such as melanoma, head and neck, liver or kidney cancer. Sequenced here: CD4+ or CD8+ T cells sorted from blood, sampled in a trial of the OX40 agonist ivuxolimab. The DNA of the CDR3 is TGTGCCAGCAGCCAAATACAGGGTGGTTCCTATAATTCACCCCTCCACTTT. Protein: CASSQIQGGSYNSPLHF.